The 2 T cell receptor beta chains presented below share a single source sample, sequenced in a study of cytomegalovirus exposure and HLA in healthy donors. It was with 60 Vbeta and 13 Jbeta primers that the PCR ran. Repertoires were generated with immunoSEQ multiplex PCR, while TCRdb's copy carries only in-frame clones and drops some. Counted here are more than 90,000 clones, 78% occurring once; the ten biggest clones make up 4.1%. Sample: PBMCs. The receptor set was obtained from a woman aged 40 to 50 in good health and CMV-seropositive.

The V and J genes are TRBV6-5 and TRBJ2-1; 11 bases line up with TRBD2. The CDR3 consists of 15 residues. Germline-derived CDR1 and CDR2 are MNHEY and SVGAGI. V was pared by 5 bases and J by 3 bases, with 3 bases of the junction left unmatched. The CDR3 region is CASSPTSGDYNEQFF. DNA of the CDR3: TGTGCCAGCAGTCCGACTAGCGGGGACTACAATGAGCAGTTCTTC.

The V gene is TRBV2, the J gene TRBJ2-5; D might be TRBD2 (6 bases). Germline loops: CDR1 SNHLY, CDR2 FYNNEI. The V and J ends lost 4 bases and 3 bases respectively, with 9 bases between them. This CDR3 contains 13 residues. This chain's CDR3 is CASSGLAKETQYF. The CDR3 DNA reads TGTGCCAGCAGTGGGCTAGCGAAAGAGACCCAGTACTTC.